This T cell receptor beta chain was identified during a study of cytomegalovirus exposure and HLA in healthy donors. Study conclusions and caveats: TRBV6-2, TRBV6-3 and some other V segments were excluded as indistinguishable. Later on, an analysis showed TCR association rates differing by HLA locus, with DRB1 the most and HLA-C the fewest. HLA alleles were associated with 15,000 to 20,000 TCR beta sequences in a later analysis at 0.05 false discovery rate. Cytomegalovirus association was assigned to approximately 160 TCR beta chains.

CDR1 MNHEY and CDR2 SMNVEV come from the germline V gene (reference sequence). Trimming stripped 0 bases from V and 6 bases from J, with 11 bases between. This CDR3 spans 14 amino acids. Details on this clone: Its antigen is undetermined.

This PCR relied on a set of 60 Vbeta primers and 13 Jbeta primers. Sequencing used immunoSEQ multiplex PCR; TCRdb keeps in-frame clones, though not all of them. The table records approximately 190,000 clones, around 75% of them present only once. Input material: PBMCs. The clonotype was recovered from a man aged 35 to 55 in good health and CMV-seropositive. V gene TRBV27 combines with J gene TRBJ1-2; D is possibly TRBD1 (5 bases). As DNA, the CDR3 is TGTGCCAGCAGTTTATCCCTTGGGGCGCATGGCTACACCTTC. Protein sequence: CASSLSLGAHGYTF.